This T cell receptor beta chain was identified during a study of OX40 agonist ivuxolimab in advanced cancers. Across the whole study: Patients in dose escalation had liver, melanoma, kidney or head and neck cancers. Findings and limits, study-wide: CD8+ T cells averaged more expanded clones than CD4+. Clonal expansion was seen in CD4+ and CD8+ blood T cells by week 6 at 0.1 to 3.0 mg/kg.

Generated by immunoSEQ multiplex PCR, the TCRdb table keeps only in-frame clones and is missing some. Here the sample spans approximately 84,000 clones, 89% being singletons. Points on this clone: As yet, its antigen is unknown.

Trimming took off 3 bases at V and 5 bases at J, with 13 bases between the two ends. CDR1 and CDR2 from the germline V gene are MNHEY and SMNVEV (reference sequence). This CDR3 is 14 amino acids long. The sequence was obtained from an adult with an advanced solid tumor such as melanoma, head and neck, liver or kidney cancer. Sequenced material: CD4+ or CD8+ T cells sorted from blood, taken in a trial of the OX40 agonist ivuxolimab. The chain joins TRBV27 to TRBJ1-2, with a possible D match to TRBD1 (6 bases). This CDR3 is CASSLNRVGYGYTF. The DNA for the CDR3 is TGTGCCAGCAGTTTGAACAGGGTAGGGTATGGCTACACCTTC.